Included here is one T cell receptor beta chain sequence, with context. Its target is not known. The record originates from a study of cytomegalovirus exposure and HLA in healthy donors. Study as a whole: For the approximately 430 genotyped donors, about 81% fell within the Caucasian-associated ancestry cluster.

The CDR3 has 11 residues. Germline values: CDR1 SEHNR, CDR2 FQNEAQ (reference sequence). V lost 5 bases and J 9 bases, leaving 10 bases between the germline ends. Study results and caveats: When the data were analyzed later, several of the most significant clusters appeared to be linked to common viral pathogens. An observed cluster of highly shared sequence variants was recorded as a likely sequencing artifact. A later analysis linked a missense variant in DCLRE1C to the trimming of TCR beta V and J genes.

PCR used 60 Vbeta primers and 13 Jbeta primers. Only in-frame clones appear in the TCRdb table, and some are missing; sequencing was by immunoSEQ multiplex PCR. The table includes some 140,000 clones, over 70% detected once. The source of this sequence is a man aged 30-40 years in good health and CMV-seronegative. The sequenced material came from PBMCs. The V call is TRBV7-9, the J call TRBJ1-2; possibly TRBD1 for D (5 bases). The CDR3: CASSGGGSYTF. CDR3 nucleotide sequence: TGTGCCAGCAGCGGTGGGGGGAGCTACACCTTC.